The rows below give T cell receptor beta chains drawn from one sample of a study of blood T cells in healthy people across ages. TCRdb re-called the 5' RACE reads through MiXCR, storing one row per CDR3 protein. This table has hundreds of thousands of distinct CDR3 sequences, around 42% appearing once. Specimen: blood. These receptors all stem from a man between 60 and 75 years old in good health. CDR3s include the opening cysteine and the closing phenylalanine or tryptophan. A D gene is named only where the DNA matches it firmly. Part of the rows lack a size; the others show once, few, many or a class for expanded clones.

>.|TRBV20-1|16|TRBJ2-1|.
TGCAGTGCTCGAACAGGGAGCGGTAACAGGTACAATGAGCAGTTCTTC
CSARTGSGNRYNEQFF
>few|TRBV13|16|TRBJ2-7|.
TGTGCCAGTAGCTTGGAAAACAGAAGGGATCCTTACGAGCAGTACTTC
CASSLENRRDPYEQYF
>few|TRBV27|16|TRBJ2-7|TRBD2
TGTGCCAGCAGTTTCAGAGCGGGGGCCACTACCTACGAGCAGTACTTC
CASSFRAGATTYEQYF
>.|TRBV30|16|TRBJ2-3|TRBD1
TGTGCCTGGAGTGTAGGGACAGCCTATAGCACAGATACGCAGTATTTT
CAWSVGTAYSTDTQYF
>.|TRBV11-2|12|TRBJ2-1|.
TGTGCCAGCAGCTTACAGGGTGATGAGCAGTTCTTC
CASSLQGDEQFF
>.|TRBV30|13|TRBJ2-2|.
TGTGCCTTGGGCACAGGAAACACCGGGGAGCTGTTTTTT
CALGTGNTGELFF
>few|TRBV2|15|TRBJ2-1|TRBD1
TGTGCCAGCAGGGGAGACAGGGGGTCCTACAATGAGCAGTTCTTC
CASRGDRGSYNEQFF
>.|TRBV28|13|TRBJ2-3|TRBD2
TGTGCCCTTAAGCGGGGGGTTTCAGATACGCAGTATTTT
CALKRGVSDTQYF
>.|TRBV12-3/TRBV12-4|13|TRBJ1-5|.
TGTGCCAGCAGACCATCTGAGAATCAGCCCCAGCATTTT
CASRPSENQPQHF
>.|TRBV20-1|13|TRBJ2-5|TRBD2
TGCAGTGCCGGCTCTAGCGGCCAAGAGACCCAGTACTTC
CSAGSSGQETQYF
>.|TRBV3-1|13|TRBJ2-5|.
TGTGCCAGCAGCCAAGACTGGGGTGGGACCCAGTACTTC
CASSQDWGGTQYF
>.|TRBV29-1|12|TRBJ1-2|TRBD1
TGCAGCGTGGACTGGGACAGCTATGGCTACACCTTC
CSVDWDSYGYTF
>.|TRBV9|15|TRBJ2-1|.
TGTGCCAGCAGCGTAGACGGAGGAGCTTTCAATGAGCAGTTCTTC
CASSVDGGAFNEQFF
>many|TRBV4-1|15|TRBJ2-3|.
TGCGCCAGCAGCCAAGAAACACCTAGCACAGATACGCAGTATTTT
CASSQETPSTDTQYF
>few|TRBV10-3|14|TRBJ2-3|TRBD2
TGTGCCATCAGTGACGGACTAGCTTCAGATACGCAGTATTTT
CAISDGLASDTQYF
>few|TRBV7-2|15|TRBJ2-3|.
TGTGCCAGCAGCTTGTCTCTCCCGTGGGGGGATACGCAGTATTTT
CASSLSLPWGDTQYF
>.|TRBV5-1|12|TRBJ2-1|.
TGCGCCAGCAGCTTTGGGGTAGATGAGCAGTTCTTC
CASSFGVDEQFF
>few|TRBV7-9|16|TRBJ2-1|.
TGTGCCAGCCAGAGGGAGGGACAGCTCAACTACAATGAGCAGTTCTTC
CASQREGQLNYNEQFF
>.|TRBV10-3|13|TRBJ1-2|.
TGTGCCATCAGTGAAGGACTTGAGAGTGGCTACACCTTC
CAISEGLESGYTF
>.|TRBV11-3|12|TRBJ1-1|.
TGTGCCAGCAGCTTAGGAGTAGGCGAAGCTTTCTTT
CASSLGVGEAFF
>.|TRBV2|14|TRBJ1-5|TRBD1
TGTGCCAGCAGACAGGGGGCTACAAATCAGCCCCAGCATTTT
CASRQGATNQPQHF
>.|TRBV12-3/TRBV12-4|15|TRBJ1-6|.
TGTGCCAGCAGTGACGGCACAGGGCTAAGATCACCCCTCCACTTT
CASSDGTGLRSPLHF